The clone carrying this TCR beta chain has a count of ten or more. This entry comes from a study of blood T cell repertoires in COVID-19. Overall study context: Sites in the United States, Italy and Spain provided acute and convalescent COVID-19 samples. Sources were T cells, B-cell-depleted T cells, or PBMCs; the material itself was cDNA or gDNA.

Clones were sequenced by immunoSEQ multiplex PCR, and TCRdb holds only the in-frame ones, with some missing. The sample yields about 100,000 clones, just under 80% seen once. The germline gives CDR1 MNHEY, CDR2 SVGEGT. The CDR3 length is 14 residues. V dropped 6 bases and J dropped 5 bases, with 13 bases sitting between them. The material sequenced was peripheral blood. The TCR comes from a woman in her 70s with acute or convalescent COVID-19. The V call is TRBV6-2 or TRBV6-3, the J call TRBJ2-2; D is unclear. This CDR3 is CASSRPHTTGELFF. In DNA form, the CDR3 reads TGTGCCAGCAGCCGCCCCCACACGACCGGGGAGCTGTTTTTT.